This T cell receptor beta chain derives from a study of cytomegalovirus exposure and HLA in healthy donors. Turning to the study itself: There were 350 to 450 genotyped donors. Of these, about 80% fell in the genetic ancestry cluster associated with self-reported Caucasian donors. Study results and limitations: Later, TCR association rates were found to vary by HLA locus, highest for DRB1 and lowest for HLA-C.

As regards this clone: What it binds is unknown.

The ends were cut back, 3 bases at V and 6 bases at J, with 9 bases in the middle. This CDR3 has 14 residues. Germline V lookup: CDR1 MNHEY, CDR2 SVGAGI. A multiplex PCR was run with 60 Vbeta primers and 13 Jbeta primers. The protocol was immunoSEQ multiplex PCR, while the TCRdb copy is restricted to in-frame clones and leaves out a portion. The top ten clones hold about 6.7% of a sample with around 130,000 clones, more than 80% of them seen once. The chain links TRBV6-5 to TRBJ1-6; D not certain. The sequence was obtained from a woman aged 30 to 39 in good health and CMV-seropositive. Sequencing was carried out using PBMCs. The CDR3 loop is CASSYSQPNSPLHF. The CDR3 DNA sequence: TGTGCCAGCAGTTATAGTCAACCTAATTCACCCCTCCACTTT.